A selection of T cell receptor beta chains follows, all from one sample in a study of CD8 T cells in ankylosing spondylitis. One entry per CDR3 protein results from TCRdb running MiXCR on the 5' RACE reads. This sample has 700,000 to 850,000 distinct CDR3 sequences, with 10% to 15% found just once. The sample was blood, either unsorted or a sorted T cell fraction (not recorded which). The receptors derive from a male donor with ankylosing spondylitis. The CDR3 runs from the conserved cysteine through the conserved F or W. Where a row states a size, it is once, few, many or the class of an expanded clone; other rows omit it.

TRBJ2-3 few TRBV27 CASSLRPTASTDTQYF
TRBJ2-1 many TRBV4-3 CASSQASSGYGIDEQFF
TRBJ2-3 . TRBV11-3 CASSLDGQASRDTQYF
TRBJ1-2 many TRBV5-1 CASSLESNYGYTF
TRBJ2-7 . TRBV28 CASRKGPYEQYF
TRBJ2-7 . TRBV20-1 CSAPGGTPYEQYF
TRBJ1-4 many TRBV20-1 CSARGGLDEKLFF
TRBJ2-3 . TRBV20-1 CSARDRRGPDTQYF
TRBJ2-1 . TRBV5-1 CASSRSGLGNEQFF
TRBJ1-6 few TRBV9 CASSIFLAEDSPLHF
TRBJ2-5 few TRBV7-2 CASSPDWIQETQYF
TRBJ1-4 . TRBV15 CATSRDRAGGTEKLFF
TRBJ2-5 . TRBV12-3/TRBV12-4 CASSYLQYGETQYF
TRBJ2-7 few TRBV6-1 CASSTGQGAREQYF
TRBJ2-6 many TRBV24-1 CATSDPGTAQYSGANVLTF
TRBJ1-1 few TRBV5-1 CASSPGSGTANTEAFF
TRBJ2-7 few TRBV7-2 CASSRLAGGPYEQYF
TRBJ2-3 . TRBV20-1 CCARDRPGLRTDTQYF
TRBJ2-1 few TRBV28 CASRWTSDPYNEQFF
TRBJ2-2 many TRBV29-1 CSGQGFAGELFF
TRBJ1-2 . TRBV5-1 CASSTDRVGYTF
TRBJ1-2 . TRBV4-3 CASSQGLGGARGYTF
TRBJ2-3 . TRBV6-2/TRBV6-3 CASSTQTGKSSDTQYF
TRBJ1-3 many TRBV29-1 CSVAARHSGNTIYF
TRBJ2-3 few TRBV4-2 CASSPRGLAYTDTQYF
TRBJ2-4 . TRBV11-2 CASSFGQPVAKNIQYF
TRBJ2-3 . TRBV6-1 CASRISGTNRDTQYF
TRBJ1-4 many TRBV2 CASSEDRGEKLFF
TRBJ1-1 many TRBV4-3 CASSQDGRGTEAFF
TRBJ1-1 many TRBV5-1 CASSFRTPTEAFF
TRBJ1-2 . TRBV10-3 CAISEQINYGYTF
TRBJ2-3 . TRBV20-1 CSARDIGNGDTQYF
TRBJ1-2 few TRBV6-6 CASSPSIGYTF
TRBJ1-1 few TRBV20-1 CSATGTLNMNTEAFF
TRBJ1-1 many TRBV9 CASSSDWNTEAFF
TRBJ2-1 many TRBV12-3/TRBV12-4 CASSPRPNNEQFF
TRBJ1-4 many TRBV20-1 CSARQGGVTNEKLFF
TRBJ1-5 . TRBV20-1 CSAGDRISNQPQHF
TRBJ2-7 . TRBV12-3/TRBV12-4 CASSLTSGGSTEQYF
TRBJ1-1 few TRBV5-1 CASSTAETLNTEAFF
TRBJ2-7 few TRBV3-1 CASGQGLPYEQYF
TRBJ2-1 . TRBV10-3 CAISNTHNEQFF
TRBJ2-3 few TRBV24-1 CATSEENTDTQYF